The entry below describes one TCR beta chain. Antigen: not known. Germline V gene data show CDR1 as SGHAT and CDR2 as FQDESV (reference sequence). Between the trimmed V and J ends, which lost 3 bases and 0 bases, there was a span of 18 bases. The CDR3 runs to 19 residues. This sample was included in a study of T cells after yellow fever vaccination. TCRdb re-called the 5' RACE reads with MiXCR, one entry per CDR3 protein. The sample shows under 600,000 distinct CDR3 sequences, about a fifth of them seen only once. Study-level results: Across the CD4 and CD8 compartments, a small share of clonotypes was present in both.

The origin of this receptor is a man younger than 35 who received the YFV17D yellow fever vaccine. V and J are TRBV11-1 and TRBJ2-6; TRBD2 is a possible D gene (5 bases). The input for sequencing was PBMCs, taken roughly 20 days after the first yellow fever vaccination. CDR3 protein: CASSLNGVSSASGANVLTF. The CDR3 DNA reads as TGTGCCAGCAGCTTGAACGGGGTCTCGTCCGCCTCTGGGGCCAACGTCCTGACTTTC.